A single TCR beta chain is shown here with its context. The antigen remains unidentified. V lost 3 bases and J lost 0, with 6 bases in between. Germline lookup yields CDR1 SNHLY and CDR2 FYNNEI. This CDR3 has 14 amino acids. Both TRBC1 and TRBC2 were covered by a beta constant-region primer of two equimolar oligonucleotides. TCRdb redid the calling of the UMI-ligation and nested PCR reads with MiXCR, one entry per CDR3 protein. The sample holds under 100,000 distinct CDR3 sequences; more than 6.5% are singletons and the top ten take around 1.6%. Overnight CMV lysate stimulation of fresh PBMCs defined donor CMV status by CD4+ IFNgamma. This entry is derived from a study of naive and memory T cell subsets. Study-wide findings and caveats: Over 90% of naive TCR sequences appeared only once after error correction, unlike memory subsets. Clonotypes here are unpaired alpha or beta chain sequences. Gini index rose across naive, CM, EM and EMRA in CD4 and CD8.

The sequenced material came from central memory CD4+ T cells from blood. This TCR was sampled from a human donor in good health. The rearrangement uses TRBV2 and TRBJ1-3; D ambiguous. Here the CDR3 reads CASSDPGSGNTIYF. CDR3 DNA sequence: TGTGCCAGCAGTGATCCGGGCTCTGGAAACACCATATATTTT.